This T cell receptor beta chain emerged from a study of blood T cell repertoires in COVID-19. Turning to the study itself: Samples of COVID-19 (acute and convalescent) were obtained from the United States, Italy and Spain. Sources were T cells, B-cell-depleted T cells, or PBMCs; the material itself was cDNA or gDNA.

V was shortened by 1 base and J by 4 bases, with 8 bases between the two germline ends. This CDR3 comprises 14 residues. The V gene's germline CDR1 is MGHRA and CDR2 YSYEKL. The method was immunoSEQ multiplex PCR; TCRdb's version includes in-frame clones alone and lacks a portion of them. The sample has roughly 200,000 clones, roughly nine tenths seen once; the top ten hold approximately 2.5%. Sequenced: PBMCs or T cells enriched from blood (not recorded which). The chain uses TRBV4-1 and TRBJ1-5; no clear D gene. This clonotype was sampled from a woman between 35 and 50 years old with acute COVID-19. CDR3 sequence: CASSQVGLNQPQHF. DNA of the CDR3: TGCGCCAGCAGCCAAGTGGGCCTGAATCAGCCCCAGCATTTT.